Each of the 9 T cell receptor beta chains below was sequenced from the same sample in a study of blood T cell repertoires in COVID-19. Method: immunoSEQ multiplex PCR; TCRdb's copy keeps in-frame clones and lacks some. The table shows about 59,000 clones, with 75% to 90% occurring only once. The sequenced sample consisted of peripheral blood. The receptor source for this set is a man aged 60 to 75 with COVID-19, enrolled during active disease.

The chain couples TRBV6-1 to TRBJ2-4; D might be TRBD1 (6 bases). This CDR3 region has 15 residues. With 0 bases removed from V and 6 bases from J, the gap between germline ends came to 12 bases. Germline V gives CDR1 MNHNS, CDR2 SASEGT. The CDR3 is CASSEAQGQGNIQYF. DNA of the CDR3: TGTGCCAGCAGTGAAGCGCAGGGGCAAGGAAACATTCAGTACTTC.

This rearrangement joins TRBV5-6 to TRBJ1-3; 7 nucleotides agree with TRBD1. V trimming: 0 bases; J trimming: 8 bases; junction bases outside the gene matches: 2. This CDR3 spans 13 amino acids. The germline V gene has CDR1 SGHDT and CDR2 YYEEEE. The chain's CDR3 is CASSLGGQYTIYF. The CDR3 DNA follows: TGTGCCAGCAGCTTGGGGGGACAGTACACCATATATTTT. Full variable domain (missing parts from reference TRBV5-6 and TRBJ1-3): DAGVTQSPTHLIKTRGQQVTLRCSPKSGHDTVSWYQQALGQGPQFIFQYYEEEERQRGNFPDRFSGHQFPNYSSELNVNALLLGDSALYLCASSLGGQYTIYFGEGSWLTVV.

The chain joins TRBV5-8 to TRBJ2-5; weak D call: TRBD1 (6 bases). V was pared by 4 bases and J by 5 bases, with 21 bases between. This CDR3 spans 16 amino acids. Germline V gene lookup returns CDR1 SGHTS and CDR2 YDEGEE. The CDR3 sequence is CASSPKGTTMRETQYF. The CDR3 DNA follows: TGTGCCAGCAGCCCGAAGGGGACAACTATGAGGGAGACCCAGTACTTC.

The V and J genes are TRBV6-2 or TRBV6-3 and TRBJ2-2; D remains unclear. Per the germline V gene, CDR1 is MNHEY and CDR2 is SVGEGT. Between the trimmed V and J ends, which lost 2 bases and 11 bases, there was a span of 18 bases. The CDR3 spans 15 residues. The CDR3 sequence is CASSYPLVARRELFF. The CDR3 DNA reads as TGTGCCAGCAGTTACCCCCTAGTGGCTCGTCGAGAGCTGTTTTTT.

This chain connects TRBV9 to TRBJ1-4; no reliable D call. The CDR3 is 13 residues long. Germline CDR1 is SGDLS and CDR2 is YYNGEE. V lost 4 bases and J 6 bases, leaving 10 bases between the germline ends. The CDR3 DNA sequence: TGTGCCAGCAGCCCACCCGGGGATGAAAAACTGTTTTTT. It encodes CASSPPGDEKLFF.

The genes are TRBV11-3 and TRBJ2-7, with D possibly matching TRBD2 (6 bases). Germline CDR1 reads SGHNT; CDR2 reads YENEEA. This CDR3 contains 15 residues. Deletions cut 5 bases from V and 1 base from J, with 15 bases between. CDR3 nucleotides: TGTGCCAGCAGCGCTCGGGACTCCAGTTCCTACGAGCAGTACTTC. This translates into CASSARDSSSYEQYF. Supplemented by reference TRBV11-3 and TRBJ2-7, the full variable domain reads EAGVVQSPRYKIIEKKQPVAFWCNPISGHNTLYWYLQNLGQGPELLIRYENEEAVDDSQLPKDRFSAERLKGVDSTLKIQPAELGDSAVYLCASSARDSSSYEQYFGPGTRLTVT.

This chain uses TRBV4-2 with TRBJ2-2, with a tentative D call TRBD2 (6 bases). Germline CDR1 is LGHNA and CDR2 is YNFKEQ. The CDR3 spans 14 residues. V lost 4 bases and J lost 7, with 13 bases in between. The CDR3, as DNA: TGTGCCAGCAGCCGTACCGGGACTCTCGGGGAGCTGTTTTTT. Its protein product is CASSRTGTLGELFF.

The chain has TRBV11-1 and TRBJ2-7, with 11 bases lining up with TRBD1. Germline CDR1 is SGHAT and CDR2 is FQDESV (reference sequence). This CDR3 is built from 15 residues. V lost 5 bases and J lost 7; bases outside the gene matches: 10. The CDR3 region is CASSPRSGTGGEQYF. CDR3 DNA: TGTGCCAGCAGCCCGCGATCCGGGACAGGGGGGGAGCAGTACTTC.

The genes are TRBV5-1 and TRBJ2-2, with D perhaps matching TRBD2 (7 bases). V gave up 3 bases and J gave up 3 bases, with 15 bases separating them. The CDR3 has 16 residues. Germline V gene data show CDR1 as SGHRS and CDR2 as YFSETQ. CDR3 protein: CASSSFGGADTGELFF. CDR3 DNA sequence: TGCGCCAGCAGCTCCTTTGGGGGGGCCGACACCGGGGAGCTGTTTTTT.